This passage covers 15 T cell receptor beta chains from one sample sequenced in a study of blood T cell dynamics during melanoma immunotherapy. Time point indicated: pre-treatment baseline. Data came from immunoSEQ multiplex PCR; TCRdb stores just in-frame clones and leaves some out. The data show approximately 6,000 clones, around 90% seen once. Material: cell-free DNA from blood, obtained from a patient treated with checkpoint blockade. The receptor set was obtained from a human donor with melanoma.

The chain uses TRBV4-3 and TRBJ2-3, with a weak D call TRBD1 (6 bases). The germline gives CDR1 LGHNA, CDR2 YSLEER. V was trimmed by 1 base and J by 0 bases, leaving 11 bases between them. CDR3 length equals 16 residues. The CDR3 region is CASSQVKGVSTDTQYF. Here the CDR3 DNA reads TGCGCCAGCAGCCAAGTTAAGGGGGTTAGCACAGATACGCAGTATTTT.

V gene TRBV29-1 combines with J gene TRBJ1-1; 7 bases fit TRBD1. The germline V gene has CDR1 SQVTM and CDR2 ANQGSEA. V lost 4 bases, J lost 11 bases, and 10 bases stayed unmatched. CDR3 length equals 12 residues. The CDR3 nucleotides are TGCAGCGTTGTTGAAGGGGGCGGCTTGGCTTTCTTT. This encodes CSVVEGGGLAFF.

The chain is built from TRBV5-6 and TRBJ1-3; D is unresolved. This CDR3 contains 16 residues. Germline lookup yields CDR1 SGHDT and CDR2 YYEEEE. Trimming stripped 0 bases from V and 4 bases from J, with 14 bases between. The CDR3: CASSLGLILGGNTIYF. Written as DNA, the CDR3 is TGTGCCAGCAGCTTGGGGTTGATCTTGGGAGGAAACACCATATATTTT.

The chain links TRBV4-1 to TRBJ2-5, with D possibly TRBD2 on 7 matching bases. The J call is doubtful: the DNA matches TRBJ2-7 better. This CDR3 spans 15 amino acids. Germline V lookup: CDR1 MGHRA, CDR2 YSYEKL. The CDR3 coding sequence is TGCGCCAGCAGCCAAGTACCGCGGGGGCGAGACGAGCAGTACTTC. Protein sequence: CASSQVPRGRDEQYF.

This clone was seen just once. The chain uses TRBV4-2 and TRBJ2-1; D might be TRBD2 (5 bases). Trimming pared 0 bases from V and 7 bases from J, leaving 7 bases between. The germline V gene has CDR1 LGHNA and CDR2 YNFKEQ. This CDR3 is 13 amino acids long. CDR3 residues: CASSQEGLNEQFF. The DNA of the CDR3 is TGTGCCAGCAGCCAAGAAGGACTGAATGAGCAGTTCTTC.

The chain combines TRBV10-3 with TRBJ1-5; D is possibly TRBD1 (6 bases). In germline, CDR1 is ENHRY, CDR2 SYGVKD. CDR3 length: 14 residues. V lost 3 bases, J lost 5 bases, and 11 bases lay in between. Here the CDR3 DNA reads TGTGCCATCAGTGACAGGGGAATTTATCAGCCCCAGCATTTT. Translation gives CAISDRGIYQPQHF.

The V gene is TRBV7-2, the J gene TRBJ2-7; D is perhaps TRBD1 (6 bases). Per germline, CDR1 SGHTA and CDR2 FQGNSA. The CDR3 sequence is 14 residues long. V was shortened by 6 bases and J by 0 bases, with 12 bases between the two germline ends. CDR3 amino acids: CASSSNRVSYEQYF. Written as DNA, the CDR3 is TGTGCCAGCAGTTCAAACAGGGTCTCCTACGAGCAGTACTTC.

The table lists this clone with a count of one. V gene TRBV5-1 combines with J gene TRBJ2-1; 10 bases line up with TRBD2. Looked up from germline, CDR1 is SGHRS and CDR2 is YFSETQ. This CDR3 is built from 16 residues. J gave up 6 bases and V 0 bases, and 6 bases lay outside the gene matches. CDR3 loop: CASSLAGLAGANEQFF. In nucleotides, the CDR3 is TGCGCCAGCAGCTTGGCCGGCCTAGCGGGAGCCAATGAGCAGTTCTTC.

The J gene is TRBJ1-2, the V gene TRBV27, with D perhaps TRBD1 (5 bases). Trimming took off 4 bases at V and 1 base at J, with 16 bases between the two ends. CDR3 length: 16 residues. CDR1 MNHEY and CDR2 SMNVEV come from the germline V gene (reference sequence). The CDR3 protein is CASSSYDRGFNYGYTF. CDR3 bases: TGTGCCAGCAGTTCCTACGACAGAGGATTTAACTATGGCTACACCTTC.

The chain is built from TRBV7-2 and TRBJ1-1; no clear D gene. Between the trimmed V and J ends, which lost 1 base and 1 base, there was a span of 4 bases. Germline V gene lookup returns CDR1 SGHTA and CDR2 FQGNSA. CDR3 length: 13 amino acids. Written as DNA, the CDR3 is TGTGCCAGCAGCTTAGTGTGGAACACTGAAGCTTTCTTT. This encodes CASSLVWNTEAFF.

The chain combines TRBV28 with TRBJ2-1; TRBD2 aligns across 9 bases. V was clipped by 6 bases and J by 5 bases; unmatched bases: 2. CDR1 and CDR2 (germline): MDHEN, SYDVKM. CDR3 length: 13 residues. The CDR3 DNA follows: TGTGCCAGCAGGGGACTAGCCCACAATGAGCAGTTCTTC. Translated: CASRGLAHNEQFF.

This clone appeared once. The chain joins TRBV2 to TRBJ2-3; 10 bases are shared with TRBD1. Germline assignment: CDR1 SNHLY and CDR2 FYNNEI. V shed 8 bases, J shed 7 bases, and the junction held 9 bases outside the gene matches. CDR3 length: 14 amino acids. The CDR3 protein is CASQRDRGGYTQYF. The CDR3, as DNA: TGTGCCAGCCAGCGGGACAGGGGAGGGTATACGCAGTATTTT. The full variable domain, rest sourced from reference TRBV2 and TRBJ2-3, is EPEVTQTPSHQVTQMGQEVILRCVPISNHLYFYWYRQILGQKVEFLVSFYNNEISEKSEIFDDQFSVERPDGSNFTLKIRSTKLEDSAMYFCASQRDRGGYTQYFGPGTRLTVL.

This clone was seen only a few times. The chain joins TRBV19 to TRBJ2-1; D gene unclear. Germline lookup yields CDR1 LNHDA and CDR2 SQIVND (reference sequence). V lost 5 bases and J lost 3, with 5 bases in between. This CDR3 is 12 amino acids long. The CDR3 protein is CASSDGYNEQFF. The CDR3 bases are TGTGCCAGTAGTGACGGCTACAATGAGCAGTTCTTC.

V gene TRBV7-2 combines with J gene TRBJ1-6; D is ambiguous. V was clipped by 3 bases and J by 12 bases, with 18 bases between them. Germline V gene data show CDR1 as SGHTA and CDR2 as FQGNSA. The CDR3 spans 15 residues. CDR3 loop: CASSLAGSVLGPLHF. CDR3 coding DNA: TGTGCCAGCAGCTTGGCCGGTTCGGTGCTCGGACCCCTCCACTTT.

This clone was found once. V is TRBV5-8 and J is TRBJ1-1, with no clear D. V dropped 5 bases and J dropped 0 bases, with 11 bases sitting between them. Germline V gene sequence: CDR1 SGHTS, CDR2 YDEGEE. The CDR3 has 14 amino acids. The CDR3 DNA is TGTGCCAGCAGGGCCCGGCAGATGAACACTGAAGCTTTCTTT. As protein: CASRARQMNTEAFF.